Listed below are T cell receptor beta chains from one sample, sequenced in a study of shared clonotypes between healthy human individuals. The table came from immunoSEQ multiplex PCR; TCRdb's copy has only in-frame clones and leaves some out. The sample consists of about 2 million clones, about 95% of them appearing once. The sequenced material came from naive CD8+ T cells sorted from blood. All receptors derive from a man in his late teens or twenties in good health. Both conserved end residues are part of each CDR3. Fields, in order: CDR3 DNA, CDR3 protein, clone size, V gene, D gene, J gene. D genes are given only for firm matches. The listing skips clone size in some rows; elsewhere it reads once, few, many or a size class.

DNA: TGTGCCAGCAGAGCAGGAGAGCGGGGGCAGGGAGATACGCAGTATTTT; CDR3: CASRAGERGQGDTQYF; size: NA; V: TRBV2; D: TRBD2; J: TRBJ2-3
DNA: TGTGCCAGCAGTCCAACCGTAGGGGAGACCCAGTACTTC; CDR3: CASSPTVGETQYF; size: NA; V: TRBV28; D: NA; J: TRBJ2-5
DNA: TGTGCCAGCACCTCCTTGACCGACAGGGTCTATGGCTACACCTTC; CDR3: CASTSLTDRVYGYTF; size: NA; V: TRBV2; D: TRBD1; J: TRBJ1-2
DNA: TGTGCCAGCAGCGCGGGACAGGGGTCGGAATTTGGGGAGCAGTACTTC; CDR3: CASSAGQGSEFGEQYF; size: NA; V: TRBV7-9; D: TRBD1; J: TRBJ2-7
DNA: TGTGCCAGCAGTTACTTGGAATCCGGGGAGCTGTTTTTT; CDR3: CASSYLESGELFF; size: NA; V: TRBV6-5; D: NA; J: TRBJ2-2
DNA: TGCGCCAGCAGCCACGAAACGGGACATCCTCATTTT; CDR3: CASSHETGHPHF; size: once; V: TRBV4-1; D: NA; J: TRBJ2-3
DNA: TGTGCCAGCAGCACCGGACCTTCCTACGAGCAGTACTTC; CDR3: CASSTGPSYEQYF; size: NA; V: TRBV5-4; D: NA; J: TRBJ2-7
DNA: TGTGCCAGCAGTTCCGCGGAGGGAGGAGCCCCAGATACGCAGTATTTT; CDR3: CASSSAEGGAPDTQYF; size: NA; V: TRBV6-5; D: NA; J: TRBJ2-3
DNA: TGTGCCAGCACCGACCGGGACACCTACTACGAGCAGTACTTC; CDR3: CASTDRDTYYEQYF; size: NA; V: TRBV28; D: NA; J: TRBJ2-7
DNA: TGTGCCAGCAGCTTAGACGGCTACACCTTC; CDR3: CASSLDGYTF; size: NA; V: TRBV11-2; D: NA; J: TRBJ1-2
DNA: TGCAGCGTCGGGACAGGGGGCCCGTACGAGCAGTACTTC; CDR3: CSVGTGGPYEQYF; size: NA; V: TRBV29-1; D: TRBD1; J: TRBJ2-7
DNA: TGCGCCAGCAGCCAAGATGGGGACAGGGACCGAGAGACCCAGTACTTC; CDR3: CASSQDGDRDRETQYF; size: NA; V: TRBV4-3; D: TRBD1; J: TRBJ2-5
DNA: TGTGCCTGGAGTTTAGCTTACGAGCAGTACTTC; CDR3: CAWSLAYEQYF; size: NA; V: TRBV30; D: NA; J: TRBJ2-7
DNA: TGTGCCAGCAGCTTGGTACCCGAGTCTAATGAAAAACTGTTTTTT; CDR3: CASSLVPESNEKLFF; size: NA; V: TRBV5-4; D: NA; J: TRBJ1-4
DNA: TGTGCCAGCAGTTTGGGACAGGGCGTGGCCTACGAGCAGTACTTC; CDR3: CASSLGQGVAYEQYF; size: NA; V: TRBV28; D: TRBD1; J: TRBJ2-7
DNA: TGCGCCAGCAGGGACTTACAAGAGACCCAGTACTTC; CDR3: CASRDLQETQYF; size: NA; V: TRBV10-2; D: NA; J: TRBJ2-5
DNA: TGTGCCAGCAGTGATTATCCCGACAGGGTGGTCTCTAACTATGGCTACACCTTC; CDR3: CASSDYPDRVVSNYGYTF; size: once; V: TRBV6-1; D: TRBD1; J: TRBJ1-2
DNA: TGTGCCAGCAGCTTTCGGCAGAACACTGAAGCTTTCTTT; CDR3: CASSFRQNTEAFF; size: NA; V: TRBV7-3; D: NA; J: TRBJ1-1
DNA: TGTGCCAGCAGCTTCCGGGGGGGGACAGGGAGGTCAGGCGAGCAGTTCTTC; CDR3: CASSFRGGTGRSGEQFF; size: NA; V: TRBV7-8; D: NA; J: TRBJ2-1